A single sample gave rise to the 29 T cell receptor beta chains below, sequenced in a study of blood T cell repertoires in COVID-19. Produced via immunoSEQ multiplex PCR; TCRdb's table is partial and in-frame only. Among about 120,000 clones listed, about 85% were seen once. Sequenced: peripheral blood. All receptors derive from a woman aged 60-75 years with COVID-19, enrolled during active disease.

This clone was recorded a few times. The chain couples TRBV2 to TRBJ2-5, with 7 bases identical to TRBD2. The germline CDR1 and CDR2 sequences are SNHLY and FYNNEI. The CDR3 totals 14 residues. J was trimmed by 0 bases and V by 6 bases; bases with no gene match: 4. The CDR3 region has the DNA TGTGCCAGCAGACCCGGGGGGTACCAAGAGACCCAGTACTTC. It encodes CASRPGGYQETQYF.

The V gene is TRBV19, the J gene TRBJ1-5; no firm D call. The germline V and J ends were trimmed by 3 bases and 7 bases, with 19 bases remaining between them. This CDR3 comprises 16 residues. CDR1 and CDR2 (germline): LNHDA, SQIVND (reference sequence). The CDR3 is CASSIGPTFERQPQHF. CDR3 coding DNA: TGTGCCAGTAGTATTGGTCCTACCTTCGAGAGACAGCCCCAGCATTTT.

This clone was counted a single time. The chain is built from TRBV6-4 and TRBJ2-1, with 10 bases that match TRBD2. Germline lookup yields CDR1 MRHNA and CDR2 SNTAGT. V lost 4 bases to trimming and J lost 4 bases; unmatched junction nucleotides: 7. The CDR3 runs 16 residues. CDR3 DNA sequence: TGTGCCAGCAGTGCGTCAACTAGCGGGGAGTACAATGAGCAGTTCTTC. This sequence encodes CASSASTSGEYNEQFF.

This clone came up a few times. V usage is TRBV10-3 and J usage is TRBJ1-2; D gene ambiguous. The germline V and J ends were trimmed by 4 bases and 2 bases, with 8 bases remaining between them. Germline loops: CDR1 ENHRY, CDR2 SYGVKD. The CDR3 consists of 13 residues. Here the CDR3 DNA reads TGTGCCATCAGTGTCCCAGGCAACTATGGCTACACCTTC. This translates into CAISVPGNYGYTF.

The chain links TRBV5-1 to TRBJ2-1, with D unresolved. The germline V and J ends were trimmed by 3 bases and 11 bases, with 12 bases remaining between them. CDR1 is SGHRS and CDR2 is YFSETQ in the germline V gene. The CDR3 runs to 12 residues. CDR3 protein: CASSWAESQQFF. The CDR3, as DNA: TGCGCCAGCAGCTGGGCTGAGAGTCAGCAGTTCTTC.

V usage is TRBV11-2 and J usage is TRBJ1-5; perhaps TRBD1 as D (5 bases). The CDR3 totals 13 residues. In germline, CDR1 is SGHAT, CDR2 FQNNGV. Trimming pared 3 bases from V and 6 bases from J, leaving 9 bases between. The CDR3 reads CASSFRGSQPQHF. The CDR3 coding sequence is TGTGCCAGCAGCTTCCGGGGGAGTCAGCCCCAGCATTTT. The complete variable domain, with remaining parts taken from reference TRBV11-2 and TRBJ1-5, reads EAGVAQSPRYKIIEKRQSVAFWCNPISGHATLYWYQQILGQGPKLLIQFQNNGVVDDSQLPKDRFSAERLKGVDSTLKIQPAKLEDSAVYLCASSFRGSQPQHFGDGTRLSIL.

V is TRBV4-2 and J is TRBJ1-5; D is possibly TRBD1 (5 bases). V lost 0 bases and J 10 bases, leaving 16 bases between the germline ends. The CDR3 is 15 residues long. Germline loops: CDR1 LGHNA, CDR2 YNFKEQ. The CDR3 DNA is TGTGCCAGCAGCCAAGATGACGTGGGGGGTCGTCCCCAGCATTTT. It translates to CASSQDDVGGRPQHF.

This chain joins TRBV29-1 and TRBJ2-1, with 10 bases lining up with TRBD2. V gave up 7 bases and J gave up 5 bases; unmatched junction bases: 14. Germline V CDR1 and CDR2: SQVTM, ANQGSEA. The length of the CDR3 is 16 residues. For the CDR3, the DNA is TGCAGCGACGCAATCGTCGGACTAGCGGAAAACAATGAGCAGTTCTTC. Translation: CSDAIVGLAENNEQFF.

To note about this clone: One end of the junction fails to match germline, which may point to a read error. J is TRBJ1-4 and V is TRBV29-1, with 7 positions matching TRBD1. This CDR3 is built from 15 residues. From germline, CDR1 is SQVTM and CDR2 ANQGSEA. The CDR3 nucleotides are TGCAGCCCTTGTGGACCGACAGGGTATTGTGAAGAACTGTTTTTT. Protein: CSPCGPTGYCEELFF.

This clone was detected a few times. The V gene is TRBV19, the J gene TRBJ2-7; 7 nucleotides agree with TRBD2. CDR3 length equals 14 residues. V lost 5 bases and J lost 0; bases outside the gene matches: 4. CDR1 LNHDA and CDR2 SQIVND come from the germline V gene (reference sequence). CDR3 in amino acids: CASSGLVGSYEQYF. CDR3 DNA sequence: TGTGCCAGTAGTGGACTAGTGGGCTCCTACGAGCAGTACTTC.

This chain joins TRBV19 and TRBJ1-2; no clear D gene. Germline values: CDR1 LNHDA, CDR2 SQIVND (reference sequence). The CDR3 is 10 amino acids. Trimming removed 5 bases at V and 5 bases at J, with 3 bases between. CDR3 bases: TGTGCCAGTAGTTCTTATGGCTACACCTTC. Encoded protein: CASSSYGYTF.

V and J are TRBV18 and TRBJ2-7, with TRBD1 matching 9 bases. The CDR3 consists of 15 residues. Looked up from germline, CDR1 is KGHSH and CDR2 is LQKENI. Trimming removed 5 bases from V and 0 bases from J; junction bases left unmatched: 5. CDR3 nucleotide sequence: TGTGCCAGCTCATCACAGGGGGCTAGCTCCTACGAGCAGTACTTC. Its protein is CASSSQGASSYEQYF. Together with reference TRBV18 and TRBJ2-7, the CDR3 gives the full variable domain: NAGVMQNPRHLVRRRGQEARLRCSPMKGHSHVYWYRQLPEEGLKFMVYLQKENIIDESGMPKERFSAEFPKEGPSILRIQQVVRGDSAAYFCASSSQGASSYEQYFGPGTRLTVT.

The chain couples TRBV5-5 to TRBJ2-3; tentatively, D is TRBD1 (5 bases). CDR1 is SGHKS and CDR2 is YYEKEE in the germline V gene (reference sequence). The ends were cut back, 0 bases at V and 3 bases at J, with 14 bases in the middle. This CDR3 contains 16 residues. The CDR3 region is CASSLAGQGQTDTQYF. The DNA for the CDR3 is TGTGCCAGCAGCTTGGCCGGTCAGGGTCAGACAGATACGCAGTATTTT.

The V call is TRBV4-2, the J call TRBJ1-1, with D possibly being TRBD1 (6 bases). Per germline, CDR1 LGHNA and CDR2 YNFKEQ. This CDR3 spans 11 amino acids. V shed 1 base and J shed 11 bases, with 8 bases lying between them. For the CDR3, the DNA is TGTGCCAGCAGCCAAGTCGACAGGGCTTTCTTT. It translates to CASSQVDRAFF.

The chain carries TRBV27 and TRBJ2-5; TRBD1 agrees at 8 bases. CDR3 length: 15 amino acids. Trimming at V came to 6 bases and at J to 5 bases, leaving 11 bases not matched to a gene. Germline V gene sequence: CDR1 MNHEY, CDR2 SMNVEV (reference sequence). The CDR3 coding sequence is TGTGCCAGCAGCCTACAGGGGGGATGGTGGGAGACCCAGTACTTC. Translated, it gives CASSLQGGWWETQYF.

This sequence joins TRBV9 and TRBJ1-1, with D tentatively TRBD1 (5 bases). V shed 3 bases and J shed 0 bases, with 12 bases lying between them. The CDR3 is made up of 15 amino acids. Germline V lookup: CDR1 SGDLS, CDR2 YYNGEE. The CDR3, as DNA: TGTGCCAGCAGCGCCGCGGTAGGGGTGAACACTGAAGCTTTCTTT. Translated, it gives CASSAAVGVNTEAFF.

V gene TRBV4-1 combines with J gene TRBJ1-5; a weak D match, TRBD1 (6 bases). CDR1 is MGHRA and CDR2 is YSYEKL in the germline V gene. This CDR3 is built from 14 residues. Trimming took off 5 bases at V and 4 bases at J, with 12 bases between the two ends. The CDR3 loop is CASSFPGQNQPQHF. Here the CDR3 DNA reads TGCGCCAGCAGCTTCCCGGGACAAAATCAGCCCCAGCATTTT.

The genes are TRBV6-5 and TRBJ1-4; 9 bases are shared with TRBD1. This CDR3 has 14 residues. Trimming took 6 bases from V and 6 from J; bases not matched to a gene: 5. From germline, CDR1 is MNHEY and CDR2 SVGAGI. CDR3: CASRAGTGYEKLFF. CDR3 DNA sequence: TGTGCCAGCAGGGCCGGGACAGGGTATGAAAAACTGTTTTTT.

This chain connects TRBV7-9 to TRBJ1-3, with 8 positions matching TRBD1. Germline CDR1 reads SEHNR; CDR2 reads FQNEAQ (reference sequence). The CDR3 contains 16 residues. V gave up 5 bases and J gave up 0 bases; unmatched junction bases: 6. The CDR3 sequence is CASSHDRGISGNTIYF. CDR3 DNA: TGTGCCAGCAGCCATGACAGGGGAATCTCTGGAAACACCATATATTTT. Variable domain in full (rest from reference TRBV7-9 and TRBJ1-3): DTGVSQNPRHKITKRGQNVTFRCDPISEHNRLYWYRQTLGQGPEFLTYFQNEAQLEKSRLLSDRFSAERPKGSFSTLEIQRTEQGDSAMYLCASSHDRGISGNTIYFGEGSWLTVV.

This clone came up once. J is TRBJ1-4 and V is TRBV7-2; possibly TRBD1 for D (6 bases). The CDR3 loop spans 15 amino acids. Germline V gives CDR1 SGHTA, CDR2 FQGNSA. V was shortened by 3 bases and J by 8 bases, with 16 bases between the two germline ends. This CDR3 is CASSFTGLVEEKLFF. The CDR3 DNA follows: TGTGCCAGCAGCTTCACAGGGTTGGTGGAAGAAAAACTGTTTTTT.

The V gene is TRBV5-1, the J gene TRBJ2-5; the match to TRBD1 covers 7 bases. This CDR3 has 13 residues. Unmatched junction bases numbered 1, after V lost 4 bases and J lost 1 base. Germline loops: CDR1 SGHRS, CDR2 YFSETQ. CDR3 region: CASSRDSQETQYF. Written as DNA, the CDR3 is TGCGCCAGCAGCCGGGACAGCCAAGAGACCCAGTACTTC.

This chain joins TRBV5-1 and TRBJ1-2; 9 nucleotides agree with TRBD1. This CDR3 has 15 residues. V dropped 4 bases and J dropped 2; count of bases not matched to a gene: 6. CDR1 is SGHRS, CDR2 YFSETQ, per germline. The CDR3 loop reads CASSPTGQGNYGYTF. The CDR3 DNA sequence: TGCGCCAGCAGCCCCACCGGACAGGGGAACTATGGCTACACCTTC.

This rearrangement joins TRBV2 to TRBJ2-2, with D tentatively TRBD1 (6 bases). With 6 bases removed from V and 4 bases from J, the gap between germline ends came to 12 bases. Germline V gene sequence: CDR1 SNHLY, CDR2 FYNNEI. This CDR3 spans 14 amino acids. The CDR3 sequence: CASRGAIPTGELFF. The DNA of the CDR3 is TGTGCCAGCAGGGGGGCTATTCCCACCGGGGAGCTGTTTTTT.

The chain combines TRBV19 with TRBJ1-2; D may be TRBD1 (6 bases). Germline values: CDR1 LNHDA, CDR2 SQIVND (reference sequence). Trimming stripped 6 bases from V and 2 bases from J, with 13 bases between. The CDR3 extends over 14 amino acids. The CDR3 bases are TGTGCCAGTAGGGGCAGGGGATTCAACTATGGCTACACCTTC. This encodes CASRGRGFNYGYTF. The full variable domain, rest sourced from reference TRBV19 and TRBJ1-2, is DGGITQSPKYLFRKEGQNVTLSCEQNLNHDAMYWYRQDPGQGLRLIYYSQIVNDFQKGDIAEGYSVSREKKESFPLTVTSAQKNPTAFYLCASRGRGFNYGYTFGSGTRLTVV.

The chain combines TRBV4-3 with TRBJ2-7; D might be TRBD2 (5 bases). V lost 0 bases, J lost 3 bases, and 6 bases lay in between. This CDR3 spans 13 amino acids. Germline V lookup: CDR1 LGHNA, CDR2 YSLEER. This CDR3 is CASSQDRDYEQYF. The CDR3 DNA follows: TGCGCCAGCAGCCAAGATCGGGACTACGAGCAGTACTTC.

This rearrangement joins TRBV7-3 to TRBJ2-7; D gene ambiguous. Germline V lookup: CDR1 SGHTA, CDR2 FQGTGA. The CDR3 loop spans 14 amino acids. Between the trimmed V and J ends, which lost 4 bases and 0 bases, there was a span of 10 bases. The CDR3 loop is CASSSQASSYEQYF. In DNA, the CDR3 is TGTGCCAGCAGCTCCCAGGCGAGCTCCTACGAGCAGTACTTC.

The chain joins TRBV10-3 to TRBJ1-5, with D possibly TRBD1 on 6 matching bases. Germline CDR1 ENHRY, CDR2 SYGVKD. This CDR3 has 15 residues. The V end lost 6 bases, the J end lost 2 bases, and 14 bases lay between the germline ends. The CDR3 DNA sequence: TGTGCCATCAGCCCCGACAGGAATGGCAATCAGCCCCAGCATTTT. As protein: CAISPDRNGNQPQHF.

This chain uses TRBV28 with TRBJ1-2; weak D call: TRBD1 (6 bases). Germline V gene lookup returns CDR1 MDHEN and CDR2 SYDVKM. The CDR3 has 14 residues. The ends were cut back, 2 bases at V and 1 base at J, with 8 bases in the middle. The DNA for the CDR3 is TGTGCCAGCAGTTTAGGACAGAGTAACTATGGCTACACCTTC. The encoded protein is CASSLGQSNYGYTF.

This clone has just one count. The CDR3: CASSFSPGYGYYGYTF. CDR3 DNA sequence: TGTGCCAGCAGTTTCTCCCCAGGGTACGGTTACTATGGCTACACCTTC. The rearrangement uses TRBV27 and TRBJ1-2, with D possibly TRBD1 on 5 matching bases. CDR3 length: 16 amino acids. V lost 3 bases and J lost 3, with 17 bases in between. Germline lookup yields CDR1 MNHEY and CDR2 SMNVEV (reference sequence).